A single sample gave rise to the 25 T cell receptor beta chains below, sequenced in a study of T cell responses to AZD1222 COVID-19 vaccine. Sequencing was performed with immunoSEQ multiplex PCR; in TCRdb, only in-frame clones are kept and a portion is missing. This table holds roughly 140,000 clones, about 90% found once. Sequencing used peripheral blood, obtained 28 days after the second AZD1222 dose. These receptors came from an adult who received the AZD1222 COVID-19 vaccine.

The CDR3 coding sequence is TGTGCCAGCAGCGTAGGGACTTACACCGGGGAGCTGTTTTTT. It codes for CASSVGTYTGELFF. The chain carries TRBV9 and TRBJ2-2; a possible D gene is TRBD2 (5 bases). The V end lost 0 bases, the J end lost 3 bases, and 6 bases lay between the germline ends. The CDR3 length is 14 residues. The germline V gene encodes CDR1 SGDLS and CDR2 YYNGEE. Supplemented by reference TRBV9 and TRBJ2-2, the full variable domain reads DSGVTQTPKHLITATGQRVTLRCSPRSGDLSVYWYQQSLDQGLQFLIQYYNGEERAKGNILERFSAQQFPDLHSELNLSSLELGDSALYFCASSVGTYTGELFFGEGSRLTVL.

This CDR3 is CATYSGREAQHF. DNA for the CDR3: TGTGCCACCTACAGTGGGAGAGAAGCCCAGCATTTT. V usage is TRBV28 and J usage is TRBJ1-5, with D uncertain. CDR1 is MDHEN and CDR2 is SYDVKM in the germline V gene. Between the trimmed V and J ends, which lost 10 bases and 11 bases, there was a span of 18 bases. The length of the CDR3 is 12 residues.

The J gene is TRBJ1-6, the V gene TRBV12-3 or TRBV12-4; D gene uncertain. Deletions cut 2 bases from V and 13 bases from J, with 12 bases between. The CDR3 has 13 amino acids. This CDR3 is CASSLSPEGPLHF. In nucleotides, the CDR3 is TGTGCCAGCAGTTTATCACCTGAAGGGCCCCTCCACTTT.

This clone has a single count. V usage is TRBV4-3 and J usage is TRBJ1-6; D not certain. V lost 5 bases to trimming and J lost 4 bases, with 6 bases between them. This CDR3 is built from 13 residues. Germline V gene data show CDR1 as LGHNA and CDR2 as YSLEER. The CDR3 here is CASSDRYNSPLHF. CDR3 sequence (DNA): TGCGCCAGCAGCGATCGTTATAATTCACCCCTCCACTTT.

The chain recombines TRBV28 with TRBJ2-1; 11 nucleotides match TRBD2. J was trimmed by 10 bases and V by 3 bases; bases with no gene match: 8. This CDR3 is built from 15 residues. From germline, CDR1 is MDHEN and CDR2 SYDVKM. CDR3 nucleotides: TGTGCCAGCAGTTTGGGGCTAGCGGGGGGAGGCGAGCAGTTCTTC. It translates to CASSLGLAGGGEQFF.

This clone has just one count. The chain uses TRBV9 and TRBJ1-1; D uncertain. Deletions cut 0 bases from V and 2 bases from J, with 8 bases between. Germline loops: CDR1 SGDLS, CDR2 YYNGEE. This CDR3 is 14 amino acids long. As DNA, the CDR3 is TGTGCCAGCAGCGTAGGAGGCCCCAACACTGAAGCTTTCTTT. Amino acid sequence: CASSVGGPNTEAFF.

The chain combines TRBV11-2 with TRBJ1-3; D call uncertain. The CDR3 sequence is 14 residues long. The germline V gene encodes CDR1 SGHAT and CDR2 FQNNGV. Deletions cut 3 bases from V and 0 bases from J, with 6 bases between. The CDR3: CASSFEASGNTIYF. DNA of the CDR3: TGTGCCAGCAGCTTTGAGGCCTCTGGAAACACCATATATTTT.

The chain couples TRBV19 to TRBJ1-1, with TRBD1 as a possible D gene (6 bases). CDR1 and CDR2 (germline): LNHDA, SQIVND (reference sequence). The CDR3 has 13 residues. V dropped 6 bases and J dropped 4 bases, with 12 bases sitting between them. CDR3 DNA sequence: TGTGCCAGTAGGGCTACAGGGAGCACTGAAGCTTTCTTT. Amino acids: CASRATGSTEAFF.

This chain uses TRBV19 with TRBJ2-4; TRBD1 or TRBD2 may be the D gene (5 bases each). This CDR3 has 13 residues. CDR1 LNHDA and CDR2 SQIVND come from the germline V gene (reference sequence). V lost 9 bases, J lost 7 bases, and 16 bases lay in between. As DNA, the CDR3 is TGTGCCAGCAACCGAGGGGTGGGGAACATTCAGTACTTC. This translates into CASNRGVGNIQYF.

The chain uses TRBV15 and TRBJ1-2, with D perhaps matching TRBD1 (5 bases). Deletions cut 0 bases from V and 2 bases from J, with 16 bases between. CDR3 length: 17 residues. Germline V gives CDR1 LNHNV, CDR2 YYDKDF (reference sequence). The CDR3 DNA sequence: TGTGCCACCAGCAGAGAGGGGACGGTCCGGAGGAACTATGGCTACACCTTC. This sequence encodes CATSREGTVRRNYGYTF.

The chain combines TRBV25-1 with TRBJ1-1, with D unclear. Germline V lookup: CDR1 MGHDK, CDR2 SYGVNS. This CDR3 contains 16 residues. Between the trimmed V and J ends, which lost 2 bases and 0 bases, there was a span of 13 bases. The CDR3 nucleotides read TGTGCCAGCAGTGAAGGAGGAGCGGGCATGAACACTGAAGCTTTCTTT. Protein sequence: CASSEGGAGMNTEAFF.

The V call is TRBV2, the J call TRBJ1-4; D remains unclear. Germline lookup yields CDR1 SNHLY and CDR2 FYNNEI. CDR3 length: 13 residues. Trimming removed 3 bases at V and 8 bases at J, with 10 bases between. The CDR3 spells CASSDGVGEKLFF. The DNA of the CDR3 is TGTGCCAGCAGTGACGGGGTTGGAGAAAAACTGTTTTTT.

V is TRBV7-8 and J is TRBJ2-5; weak D call: TRBD2 (5 bases). The CDR3 has 15 residues. Trimming shortened V by 1 base and J by 7 bases, and 16 bases separated the two germline ends. Germline CDR1 is SGHVS and CDR2 is FQNEAQ. The CDR3 spells CASSLVRTLEGTQYF. In nucleotides, the CDR3 is TGTGCCAGCAGCTTAGTAAGGACTCTGGAAGGGACCCAGTACTTC. The whole variable domain, filled in from reference TRBV7-8 and TRBJ2-5, reads GAGVSQSPRYKVAKRGQDVALRCDPISGHVSLFWYQQALGQGPEFLTYFQNEAQLDKSGLPSDRFFAERPEGSVSTLKIQRTQQEDSAVYLCASSLVRTLEGTQYFGPGTRLLVL.

This chain links TRBV7-6 with TRBJ1-3; D possibly corresponds to TRBD1 (6 bases). Germline V gives CDR1 SGHVS, CDR2 FNYEAQ. This CDR3 comprises 14 residues. V was shortened by 2 bases and J by 2 bases, with 7 bases between the two germline ends. The chain's CDR3 is CASSLNRAGNTIYF. CDR3 nucleotides: TGTGCCAGCAGCTTAAACAGGGCTGGAAACACCATATATTTT.

The gene calls are TRBV29-1 and TRBJ1-2, with 9 nucleotides matching TRBD1. The CDR3 has 14 amino acids. Germline V gene sequence: CDR1 SQVTM, CDR2 ANQGSEA. V dropped 6 bases and J dropped 6; count of bases not matched to a gene: 11. CDR3 protein: CSVGDRGEENGYTF. The CDR3, as DNA: TGCAGCGTGGGTGACAGGGGGGAGGAAAATGGCTACACCTTC.

The CDR3 DNA follows: TGTGCCAGTAGCCGCGACAGGGTTAGCAATCAGCCCCAGCATTTT. Encoded protein: CASSRDRVSNQPQHF. The chain couples TRBV19 to TRBJ1-5; 7 nucleotides agree with TRBD1. The CDR3 length is 15 residues. Trimming cost V 6 bases and J 0 bases; bases outside gene matches: 5. Looked up from germline, CDR1 is LNHDA and CDR2 is SQIVND (reference sequence). The variable domain in full, completed from reference TRBV19 and TRBJ1-5, reads DGGITQSPKYLFRKEGQNVTLSCEQNLNHDAMYWYRQDPGQGLRLIYYSQIVNDFQKGDIAEGYSVSREKKESFPLTVTSAQKNPTAFYLCASSRDRVSNQPQHFGDGTRLSIL.

V and J are TRBV9 and TRBJ2-2; 11 bases agree with TRBD2. The CDR3 loop spans 19 amino acids. J was trimmed by 6 bases and V by 0 bases; bases with no gene match: 13. Germline loops: CDR1 SGDLS, CDR2 YYNGEE. DNA for the CDR3: TGTGCCAGCAGCGTAGCTACTAGCGGGGGTGTTCGGAGGGCCGGGGAGCTGTTTTTT. This gives the protein CASSVATSGGVRRAGELFF.

The chain recombines TRBV5-1 with TRBJ1-2; 8 nucleotides line up with TRBD1. The CDR3 is 14 amino acids. Germline CDR1 and CDR2: SGHRS and YFSETQ. Losses at the gene ends were 4 bases for V and 3 bases for J; bases not matched to a gene: 5. In DNA form, the CDR3 reads TGCGCCAGCAGCCGGACAGGGAATGACTATGGCTACACCTTC. It translates to CASSRTGNDYGYTF.

The chain uses TRBV27 and TRBJ1-5, with 8 bases aligning to TRBD1. The ends lost 7 bases at V and 4 bases at J; junction bases unmatched: 12. CDR3 length equals 16 residues. Germline V CDR1 and CDR2: MNHEY, SMNVEV (reference sequence). The CDR3 loop is CASNTDRDRWNQPQHF. CDR3 sequence (DNA): TGTGCCAGCAATACCGACCGGGACAGGTGGAATCAGCCCCAGCATTTT.

The chain has TRBV7-8 and TRBJ2-3, with D perhaps being TRBD1 or TRBD2 (5 bases each). V lost 5 bases and J 2 bases, leaving 11 bases between the germline ends. Germline V lookup: CDR1 SGHVS, CDR2 FQNEAQ. The CDR3 consists of 14 residues. The CDR3, as DNA: TGTGCCAGCAGCCCTGGGACCCTCACAGATACGCAGTATTTT. This translates into CASSPGTLTDTQYF.

The chain employs TRBV5-1 and TRBJ1-2; D call uncertain. This CDR3 has 13 amino acids. Germline assignment: CDR1 SGHRS and CDR2 YFSETQ. V was trimmed by 6 bases and J by 6 bases, leaving 15 bases between them. CDR3: CASMPQVGDGYTF. CDR3 sequence (DNA): TGCGCCAGCATGCCCCAGGTTGGCGATGGCTACACCTTC.

The V gene is TRBV6-1, the J gene TRBJ2-1, with D maybe TRBD2 (6 bases). Germline V gene data show CDR1 as MNHNS and CDR2 as SASEGT. The CDR3 extends over 18 amino acids. V was cut by 1 base and J by 2 bases, with 18 bases left in between. The CDR3 DNA is TGTGCCAGCAGTGAAGGGCTACGAACCGGACTAACCTACAATGAGCAGTTCTTC. This encodes CASSEGLRTGLTYNEQFF.

The genes are TRBV6-5 and TRBJ1-5; the D gene is possibly TRBD1 (6 bases). From germline, CDR1 is MNHEY and CDR2 SVGAGI. The CDR3 consists of 13 residues. The germline V and J ends were trimmed by 10 bases and 9 bases, with 19 bases remaining between them. The CDR3 region is CATYRGAPWPQHF. The CDR3 coding sequence is TGTGCCACCTACCGGGGGGCCCCTTGGCCCCAGCATTTT.

The chain couples TRBV6-2 or TRBV6-3 to TRBJ1-1; 10 nucleotides align to TRBD1. V dropped 3 bases and J dropped 3; count of bases not matched to a gene: 10. This CDR3 spans 17 amino acids. Germline V gene sequence: CDR1 MNHEY, CDR2 SVGEGT. The CDR3 region has the DNA TGTGCCAGCAGTTATGAGGGACAGGGGTTCTACTACACTGAAGCTTTCTTT. Its protein is CASSYEGQGFYYTEAFF.

This rearrangement joins TRBV5-6 to TRBJ1-1, with D unclear. Germline-derived CDR1 and CDR2 are SGHDT and YYEEEE. The CDR3 totals 15 residues. Trimming shortened V by 3 bases and J by 1 base, and 13 bases separated the two germline ends. CDR3 DNA: TGTGCCAGCAGCTCCTGGCAGACACAGAACACTGAAGCTTTCTTT. Amino acids: CASSSWQTQNTEAFF.